This entry concerns a single T cell receptor (beta chain). Its antigen is currently unknown. This sample stems from a study of post-analysis software for immune sequencing data. Across the study: In terms of disease course, relapsing-remitting, secondary progressive and progressive-relapsing multiple sclerosis were included.

Researchers reported that TCR beta cDNA libraries carried unique molecular identifiers. TCRdb re-analysed the PCR reads in MiXCR, keeping a single row per CDR3 protein. The table includes around 160,000 distinct CDR3 sequences, roughly 34% detected once. Whole-study results and caveats: A significant reduction in normalized Chao1 diversity was observed in multiple sclerosis patients versus controls.

The receptor was isolated from a girl aged 5-17 years with multiple sclerosis. Sample: blood, taken after autologous hematopoietic stem cell transplantation.

CDR3 DNA: TGTGCCAGCAGCGTAGATCCAGGACCTGAATATGGCTACACCTTC. Translating gives CASSVDPGPEYGYTF. The rearrangement links TRBV9 to TRBJ1-2; no reliable D call. V lost 0 bases and J 5 bases, leaving 14 bases between the germline ends. The CDR3 extends over 15 amino acids. The germline V gene has CDR1 SGDLS and CDR2 YYNGEE.